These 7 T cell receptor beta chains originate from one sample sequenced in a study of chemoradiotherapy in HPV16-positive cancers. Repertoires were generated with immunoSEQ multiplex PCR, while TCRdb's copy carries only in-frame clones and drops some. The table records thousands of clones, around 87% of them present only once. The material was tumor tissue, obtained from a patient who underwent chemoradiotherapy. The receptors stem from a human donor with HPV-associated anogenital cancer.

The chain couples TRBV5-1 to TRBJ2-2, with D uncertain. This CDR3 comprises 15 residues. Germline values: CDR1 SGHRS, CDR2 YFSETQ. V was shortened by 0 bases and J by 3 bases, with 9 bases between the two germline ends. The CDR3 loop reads CASSLVAAYTGELFF. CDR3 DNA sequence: TGCGCCAGCAGCTTGGTGGCAGCTTACACCGGGGAGCTGTTTTTT.

This chain's CDR3 is CAWSAGQDNSPLHF. The DNA for the CDR3 is TGTGCCTGGAGTGCGGGACAGGATAATTCACCCCTCCACTTT. The chain links TRBV30 to TRBJ1-6; 8 bases map to TRBD1. The V gene's germline CDR1 is GTSNPN and CDR2 SVGIG (reference sequence). The CDR3 runs to 14 residues. V lost 1 base to trimming and J lost 5 bases; unmatched junction nucleotides: 1.

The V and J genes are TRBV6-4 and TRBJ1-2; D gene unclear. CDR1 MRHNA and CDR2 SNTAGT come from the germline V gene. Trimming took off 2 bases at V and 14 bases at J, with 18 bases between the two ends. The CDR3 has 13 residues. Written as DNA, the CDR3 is TGTGCCAGCAGTGACCCTGCTAGGGAGGGAGGGACCTTC. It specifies CASSDPAREGGTF.

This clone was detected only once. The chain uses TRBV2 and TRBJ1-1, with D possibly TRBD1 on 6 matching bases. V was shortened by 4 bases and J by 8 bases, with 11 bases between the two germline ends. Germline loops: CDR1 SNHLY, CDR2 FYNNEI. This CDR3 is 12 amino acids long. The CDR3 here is CASSAQGQEAFF. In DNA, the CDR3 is TGTGCCAGCAGTGCACAGGGACAAGAAGCTTTCTTT.

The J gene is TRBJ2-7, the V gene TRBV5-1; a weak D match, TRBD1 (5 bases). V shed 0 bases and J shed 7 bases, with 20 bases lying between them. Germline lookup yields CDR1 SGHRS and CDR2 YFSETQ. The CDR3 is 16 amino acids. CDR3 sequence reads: CASSLEGQAAGKEQYF. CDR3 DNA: TGCGCCAGCAGCTTGGAGGGTCAGGCGGCAGGGAAGGAGCAGTACTTC.

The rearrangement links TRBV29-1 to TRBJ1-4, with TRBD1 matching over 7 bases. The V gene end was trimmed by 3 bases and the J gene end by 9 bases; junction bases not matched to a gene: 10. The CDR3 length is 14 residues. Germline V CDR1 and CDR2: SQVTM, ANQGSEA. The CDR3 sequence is CSVDTGTDTKKLFF. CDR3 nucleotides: TGCAGCGTTGACACCGGGACAGACACTAAAAAACTGTTTTTT. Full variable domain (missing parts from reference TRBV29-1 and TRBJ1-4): SAVISQKPSRDICQRGTSLTIQCQVDSQVTMMFWYRQQPGQSLTLIATANQGSEATYESGFVIDKFPISRPNLTFSTLTVSNMSPEDSSIYLCSVDTGTDTKKLFFGSGTQLSVL.

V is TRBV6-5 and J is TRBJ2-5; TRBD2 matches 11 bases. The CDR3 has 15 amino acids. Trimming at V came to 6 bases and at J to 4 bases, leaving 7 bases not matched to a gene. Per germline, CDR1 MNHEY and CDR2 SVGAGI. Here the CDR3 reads CASSRLGTSGETQYF. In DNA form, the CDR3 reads TGTGCCAGCAGCCGCCTAGGGACTAGCGGAGAGACCCAGTACTTC.